This is a list of T cell receptor beta chains from one sample in a study of shared clonotypes between healthy human individuals. Sequencing was performed with immunoSEQ multiplex PCR; in TCRdb, only in-frame clones are kept and a portion is missing. This sample yields 560,000 or so clones, of which roughly 96% are seen a single time; 0.11% belongs to the top ten. The sample was naive CD8+ T cells sorted from blood. Every receptor here comes from a woman younger than 45 in good health. Each CDR3 is given with its conserved first and last residue. A D gene is named only where the DNA matches it firmly.

d_gene: NA
j_gene: TRBJ1-1
v_gene: TRBV19
CDR3aa: CASSIDLTVPDTEAFF

d_gene: NA
j_gene: TRBJ1-2
v_gene: TRBV6-6
CDR3aa: CASSYSRGESNYGYTF

d_gene: TRBD2
j_gene: TRBJ2-1
v_gene: TRBV13
CDR3aa: CASSLASGENEQFF

d_gene: TRBD2
j_gene: TRBJ2-1
v_gene: TRBV28
CDR3aa: CASSLASGRAGQFF

d_gene: TRBD2
j_gene: TRBJ2-7
v_gene: TRBV27
CDR3aa: CASSESSGRYEQYF

d_gene: NA
j_gene: TRBJ2-7
v_gene: TRBV27
CDR3aa: CASSLGSGPLHEQYF

d_gene: NA
j_gene: TRBJ2-1
v_gene: TRBV5-1
CDR3aa: CASSLELFYNEQFF

d_gene: TRBD2
j_gene: TRBJ2-7
v_gene: TRBV2
CDR3aa: CASSDWTSGTYEQYF

d_gene: NA
j_gene: TRBJ2-3
v_gene: TRBV14
CDR3aa: CASSQEKVTDTQYF

d_gene: NA
j_gene: TRBJ1-2
v_gene: TRBV2
CDR3aa: CASSEPPRLGWYGYTF

d_gene: NA
j_gene: TRBJ1-2
v_gene: TRBV28
CDR3aa: CASGDPGSQGYTF

d_gene: TRBD2
j_gene: TRBJ2-7
v_gene: TRBV6-1
CDR3aa: CASSELSGTWYEQYF